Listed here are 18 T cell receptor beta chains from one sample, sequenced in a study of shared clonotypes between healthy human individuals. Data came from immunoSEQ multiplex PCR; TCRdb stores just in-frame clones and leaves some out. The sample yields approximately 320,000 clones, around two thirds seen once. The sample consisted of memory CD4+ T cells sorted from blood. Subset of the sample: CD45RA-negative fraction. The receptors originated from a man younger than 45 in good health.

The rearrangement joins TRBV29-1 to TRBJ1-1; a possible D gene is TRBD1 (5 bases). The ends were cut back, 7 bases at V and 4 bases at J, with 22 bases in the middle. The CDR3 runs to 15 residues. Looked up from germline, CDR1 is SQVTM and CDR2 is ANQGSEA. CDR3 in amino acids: CSARSSLGRGTEAFF. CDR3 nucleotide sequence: TGCAGCGCTCGTTCCTCCTTGGGGCGCGGCACTGAAGCTTTCTTT.

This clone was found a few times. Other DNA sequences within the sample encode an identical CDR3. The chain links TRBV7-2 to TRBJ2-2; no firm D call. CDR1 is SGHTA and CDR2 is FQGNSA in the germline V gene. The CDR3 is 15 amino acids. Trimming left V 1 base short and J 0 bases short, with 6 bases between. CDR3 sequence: CASSLGLSNTGELFF. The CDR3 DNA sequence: TGTGCCAGCAGCTTAGGGTTATCGAACACCGGGGAGCTGTTTTTT.

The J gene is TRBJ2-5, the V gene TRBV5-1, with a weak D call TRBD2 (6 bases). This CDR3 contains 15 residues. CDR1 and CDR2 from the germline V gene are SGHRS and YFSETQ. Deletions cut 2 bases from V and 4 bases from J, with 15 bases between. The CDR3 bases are TGCGCCAGCAGCTTCCGAGGGAGGCACGTAGAGACCCAGTACTTC. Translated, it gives CASSFRGRHVETQYF. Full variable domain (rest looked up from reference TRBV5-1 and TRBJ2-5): KAGVTQTPRYLIKTRGQQVTLSCSPISGHRSVSWYQQTPGQGLQFLFEYFSETQRNKGNFPGRFSGRQFSNSRSEMNVSTLELGDSALYLCASSFRGRHVETQYFGPGTRLLVL.

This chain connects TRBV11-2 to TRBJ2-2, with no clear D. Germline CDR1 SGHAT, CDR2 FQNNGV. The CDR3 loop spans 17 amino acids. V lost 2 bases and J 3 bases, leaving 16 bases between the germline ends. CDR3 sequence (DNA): TGTGCCAGCAGCTTATACCCTTCTCCCAAAGACACCGGGGAGCTGTTTTTT. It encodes CASSLYPSPKDTGELFF.

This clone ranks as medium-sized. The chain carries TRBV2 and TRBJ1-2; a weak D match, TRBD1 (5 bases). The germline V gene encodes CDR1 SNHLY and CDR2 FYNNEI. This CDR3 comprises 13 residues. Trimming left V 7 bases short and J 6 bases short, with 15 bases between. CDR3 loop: CASIRGGADGYTF. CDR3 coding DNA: TGTGCCAGCATCCGAGGCGGGGCTGATGGCTACACCTTC. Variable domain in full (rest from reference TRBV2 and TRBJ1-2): EPEVTQTPSHQVTQMGQEVILRCVPISNHLYFYWYRQILGQKVEFLVSFYNNEISEKSEIFDDQFSVERPDGSNFTLKIRSTKLEDSAMYFCASIRGGADGYTFGSGTRLTVV.

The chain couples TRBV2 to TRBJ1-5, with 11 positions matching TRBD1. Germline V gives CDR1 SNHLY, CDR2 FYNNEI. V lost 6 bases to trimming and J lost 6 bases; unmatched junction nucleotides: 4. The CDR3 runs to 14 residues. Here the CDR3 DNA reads TGTGCCAGCAGGAAGGACAGGGGGCGTCAGCCCCAGCATTTT. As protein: CASRKDRGRQPQHF.

Here the CDR3 reads CASKPGTVSYEQYF. DNA for the CDR3: TGTGCCAGCAAACCTGGGACAGTTTCCTACGAGCAGTACTTC. V is TRBV10-3 and J is TRBJ2-7; 7 bases fit TRBD1. Germline V gene data show CDR1 as ENHRY and CDR2 as SYGVKD. The CDR3 sequence is 14 residues long. V dropped 10 bases and J dropped 1; count of bases not matched to a gene: 10.

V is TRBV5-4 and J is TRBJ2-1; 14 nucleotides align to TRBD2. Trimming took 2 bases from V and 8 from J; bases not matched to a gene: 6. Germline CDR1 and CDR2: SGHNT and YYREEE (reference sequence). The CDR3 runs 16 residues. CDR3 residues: CASSFPGLAGGDEQFF. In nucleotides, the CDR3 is TGTGCCAGCAGCTTCCCCGGACTAGCGGGAGGCGATGAGCAGTTCTTC.

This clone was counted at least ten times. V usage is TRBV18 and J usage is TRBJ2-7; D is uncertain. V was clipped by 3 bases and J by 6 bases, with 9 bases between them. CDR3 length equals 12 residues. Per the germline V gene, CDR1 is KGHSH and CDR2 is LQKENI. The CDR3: CASSPLAGEQYF. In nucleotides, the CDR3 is TGTGCCAGCTCACCGCTCGCTGGCGAGCAGTACTTC.

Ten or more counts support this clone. This chain's CDR3 is CASRQPGHLPRDHEQYF. Written as DNA, the CDR3 is TGTGCCAGCAGGCAACCGGGACACCTGCCGAGGGACCACGAGCAGTACTTC. V and J are TRBV2 and TRBJ2-7; D possibly corresponds to TRBD1 (6 bases). CDR1 SNHLY and CDR2 FYNNEI come from the germline V gene. CDR3 length: 17 residues. Trimming cost V 6 bases and J 5 bases, with 26 bases left between them.

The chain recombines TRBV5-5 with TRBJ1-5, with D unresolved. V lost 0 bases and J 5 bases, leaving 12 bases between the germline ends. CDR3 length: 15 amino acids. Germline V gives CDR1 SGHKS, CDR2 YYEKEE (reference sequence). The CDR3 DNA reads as TGTGCCAGCAGCTTGGGGGCGTCAGCGGATCAGCCCCAGCATTTT. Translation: CASSLGASADQPQHF.

CDR3 protein: CASSVNKGEQFF. CDR3 DNA: TGTGCCAGCAGTGTGAATAAAGGTGAGCAGTTCTTC. V is TRBV27 and J is TRBJ2-1; no clear D gene. The CDR3 sequence is 12 residues long. CDR1 MNHEY and CDR2 SMNVEV come from the germline V gene (reference sequence). V was clipped by 5 bases and J by 9 bases, with 11 bases between them.

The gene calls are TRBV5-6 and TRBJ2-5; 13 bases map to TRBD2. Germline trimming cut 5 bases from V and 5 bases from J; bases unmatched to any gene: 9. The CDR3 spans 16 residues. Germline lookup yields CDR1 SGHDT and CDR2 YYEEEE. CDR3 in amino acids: CASRPGLAGWGETQYF. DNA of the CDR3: TGTGCCAGCAGACCGGGACTAGCGGGATGGGGGGAGACCCAGTACTTC.

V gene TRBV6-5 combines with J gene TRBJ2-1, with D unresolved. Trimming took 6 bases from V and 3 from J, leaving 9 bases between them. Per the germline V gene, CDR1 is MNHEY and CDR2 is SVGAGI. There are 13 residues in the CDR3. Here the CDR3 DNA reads TGTGCCAGCAGAGTAGGGTACTACAATGAGCAGTTCTTC. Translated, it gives CASRVGYYNEQFF.

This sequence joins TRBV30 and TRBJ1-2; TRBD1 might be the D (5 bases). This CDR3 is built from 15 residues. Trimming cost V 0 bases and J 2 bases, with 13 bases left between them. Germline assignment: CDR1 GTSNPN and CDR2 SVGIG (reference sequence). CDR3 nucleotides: TGTGCCTGGAGTGTATTAGCGGGACGGAACTATGGCTACACCTTC. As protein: CAWSVLAGRNYGYTF.

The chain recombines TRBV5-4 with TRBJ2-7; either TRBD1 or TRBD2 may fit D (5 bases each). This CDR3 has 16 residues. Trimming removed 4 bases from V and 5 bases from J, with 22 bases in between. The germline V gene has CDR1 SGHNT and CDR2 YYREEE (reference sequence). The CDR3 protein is CASSPAVGPVAHEQYF. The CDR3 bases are TGTGCCAGCAGCCCGGCAGTGGGACCCGTCGCCCACGAGCAGTACTTC.

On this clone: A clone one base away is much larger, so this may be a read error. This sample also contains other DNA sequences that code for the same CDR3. In DNA form, the CDR3 reads TGCGCCAGCAGCTTGGAGGGAAACTATGGCTACACCTTC. Its protein is CASSLEGNYGYTF. The chain combines TRBV5-1 with TRBJ1-2, with D hard to call. The CDR3 sequence is 13 residues long. V gave up 0 bases and J gave up 2 bases, with 5 bases separating them. CDR1 is SGHRS, CDR2 YFSETQ, per germline.

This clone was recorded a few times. CDR3: CASSNFGGQLQETQYF. Written as DNA, the CDR3 is TGTGCCAGCTCTAATTTTGGGGGACAGCTCCAAGAGACCCAGTACTTC. The V and J genes are TRBV2 and TRBJ2-5, with 7 positions matching TRBD1. The J segment lost 1 base and the V segment lost 8 bases, leaving 13 bases of the junction unmatched. CDR3 size: 16 residues. Germline V gene lookup returns CDR1 SNHLY and CDR2 FYNNEI.